The next 6 T cell receptor beta chains were all read from a single sample in a study of blood T cell repertoires in COVID-19. Sequenced by immunoSEQ multiplex PCR; TCRdb stores in-frame clones only, minus some. The sample has some 200,000 clones, 75% to 80% seen once. The sample comprised peripheral blood. The receptors were sampled from a woman between 65 and 79 years old with acute or convalescent COVID-19.

In its sample, this clone was seen once. The V and J genes are TRBV19 and TRBJ2-3; 8 nucleotides line up with TRBD2. Germline CDR1 LNHDA, CDR2 SQIVND (reference sequence). There are 13 residues in the CDR3. V gave up 6 bases and J gave up 1 base; unmatched junction bases: 0. The CDR3 nucleotides read TGTGCCAGTAGGACTAGCGGCACAGATACGCAGTATTTT. The encoded protein is CASRTSGTDTQYF.

The V gene is TRBV11-2, the J gene TRBJ2-1; 10 bases align to TRBD2. The CDR3 is made up of 16 amino acids. Germline CDR1 reads SGHAT; CDR2 reads FQNNGV. The V gene end was trimmed by 0 bases and the J gene end by 8 bases; junction bases not matched to a gene: 7. The CDR3 loop is CASSLERLAGVHEQFF. As DNA, the CDR3 is TGTGCCAGCAGCTTAGAGAGGCTAGCGGGAGTACATGAGCAGTTCTTC.

CDR3 nucleotides: TGTGCCAGCAGCTATGGGGGGTACGGGGGTGGAGATACGCAGTATTTT. Amino acid sequence: CASSYGGYGGGDTQYF. This chain connects TRBV7-8 to TRBJ2-3, with a tentative D call TRBD2 (6 bases). Germline loops: CDR1 SGHVS, CDR2 FQNEAQ. The CDR3 loop spans 16 amino acids. The germline V and J ends were trimmed by 4 bases and 5 bases, with 19 bases remaining between them.

J is TRBJ2-7 and V is TRBV6-1, with D possibly TRBD2 on 7 matching bases. This CDR3 region has 13 residues. The germline V gene encodes CDR1 MNHNS and CDR2 SASEGT. The germline V and J ends were trimmed by 5 bases and 6 bases, with 14 bases remaining between them. This CDR3 reads CASSPGGPGEQYF. CDR3 in DNA: TGTGCCAGCAGTCCGGGGGGCCCCGGCGAGCAGTACTTC.

The chain combines TRBV11-1 with TRBJ1-1; TRBD1 aligns across 8 bases. The CDR3 runs to 15 residues. V lost 1 base and J lost 5; bases outside the gene matches: 6. Germline CDR1 reads SGHAT; CDR2 reads FQDESV (reference sequence). The CDR3 sequence is CASSLGQGRETEAFF. CDR3 nucleotides: TGTGCCAGCAGCTTAGGACAGGGGCGGGAGACTGAAGCTTTCTTT. Combining the CDR3 with reference TRBV11-1 and TRBJ1-1 gives the whole variable domain EAEVAQSPRYKITEKSQAVAFWCDPISGHATLYWYRQILGQGPELLVQFQDESVVDDSQLPKDRFSAERLKGVDSTLKIQPAELGDSAMYLCASSLGQGRETEAFFGQGTRLTVV.

This chain uses TRBV7-9 with TRBJ1-5; D gene unclear. The CDR3 is made up of 12 amino acids. The germline V and J ends were trimmed by 1 base and 8 bases, with 6 bases remaining between them. Per the germline V gene, CDR1 is SEHNR and CDR2 is FQNEAQ (reference sequence). The CDR3 region is CASSLDKEPQHF. CDR3 nucleotides: TGTGCCAGCAGCTTAGACAAAGAGCCCCAGCATTTT.